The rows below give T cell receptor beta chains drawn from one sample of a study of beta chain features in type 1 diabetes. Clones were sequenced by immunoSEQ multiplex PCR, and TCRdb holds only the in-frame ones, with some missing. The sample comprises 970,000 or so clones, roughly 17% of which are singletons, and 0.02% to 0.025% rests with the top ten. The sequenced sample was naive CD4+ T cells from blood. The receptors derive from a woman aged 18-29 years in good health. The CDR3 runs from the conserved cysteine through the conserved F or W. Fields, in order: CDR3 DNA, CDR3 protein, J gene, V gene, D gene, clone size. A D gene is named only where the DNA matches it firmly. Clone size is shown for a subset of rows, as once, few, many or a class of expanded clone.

CDR3 DNA: TGTGCCAGTAGTATTGGGCAGTACTATGGCTACACCTTC; CDR3 protein: CASSIGQYYGYTF; J gene: TRBJ1-2; V gene: TRBV19; D gene: .; clone size: few
CDR3 DNA: TGTGCCAGCAGCTTAGACCCAGGTCGCGGGCCAGATACGCAGTATTTT; CDR3 protein: CASSLDPGRGPDTQYF; J gene: TRBJ2-3; V gene: TRBV7-9; D gene: .; clone size: .
CDR3 DNA: TGTGCCAGCAGTCCGCCGGGACTAGCGGACTACGAGCAGTACTTC; CDR3 protein: CASSPPGLADYEQYF; J gene: TRBJ2-7; V gene: TRBV6-5; D gene: TRBD2; clone size: few
CDR3 DNA: TGTGCCAGCAGTGACGACCCTAATGGAGGGTACTACACCTTC; CDR3 protein: CASSDDPNGGYYTF; J gene: TRBJ1-2; V gene: TRBV6-1; D gene: .; clone size: .
CDR3 DNA: TGTGCCATCAGTCCCCTGGGAGCTAGCGGGACGAACACCGGGGAGCTGTTTTTT; CDR3 protein: CAISPLGASGTNTGELFF; J gene: TRBJ2-2; V gene: TRBV10-3; D gene: TRBD2; clone size: few
CDR3 DNA: TGTGCCAGCAGATCGACCGGGACTAGGGGATTAATTCAGTACTTC; CDR3 protein: CASRSTGTRGLIQYF; J gene: TRBJ2-4; V gene: TRBV7-8; D gene: TRBD2; clone size: .
CDR3 DNA: TGTGCCAGCAGTGAAGCTGGCAGACCAAGTTGGACCCAGTACTTC; CDR3 protein: CASSEAGRPSWTQYF; J gene: TRBJ2-5; V gene: TRBV2; D gene: .; clone size: .
CDR3 DNA: TGTGCCAGCAGCGACCCCCATAGCTCTGGGGCCAACGTCCTGACTTTC; CDR3 protein: CASSDPHSSGANVLTF; J gene: TRBJ2-6; V gene: TRBV7-2; D gene: .; clone size: few
CDR3 DNA: TGTGCCAGCATAGGCCAGGGCTCTGGGGCCAACGTCCTGACTTTC; CDR3 protein: CASIGQGSGANVLTF; J gene: TRBJ2-6; V gene: TRBV28; D gene: .; clone size: .
CDR3 DNA: TGTGCCAGCAGTTTATATGCGGGCCCCACCTACGAGCAGTACTTC; CDR3 protein: CASSLYAGPTYEQYF; J gene: TRBJ2-7; V gene: TRBV28; D gene: .; clone size: few
CDR3 DNA: TGTGCCAGCAGTCTGCTCATTGTCCCCGGGTCAAACACTGAAGCTTTCTTT; CDR3 protein: CASSLLIVPGSNTEAFF; J gene: TRBJ1-1; V gene: TRBV28; D gene: .; clone size: .
CDR3 DNA: TGTGCCAGCAGCTCCCTGAGCGGGAGGGCCGATGAGCAGTTCTTC; CDR3 protein: CASSSLSGRADEQFF; J gene: TRBJ2-1; V gene: TRBV7-9; D gene: TRBD2; clone size: few
CDR3 DNA: TGTGCCAGCTCACCTTACTCTGGGGCCAACGTCCTGACTTTC; CDR3 protein: CASSPYSGANVLTF; J gene: TRBJ2-6; V gene: TRBV18; D gene: .; clone size: few